This TCR beta chain emerged from a study of OX40 agonist ivuxolimab in advanced cancers. Study at large: The treatment was a fully human IgG2 OX40 agonist, ivuxolimab. Partial responses, seen in three patients, involved one hepatocellular carcinoma and two cutaneous melanomas. Dose-escalation patients suffered from hepatocellular carcinoma, melanoma, renal cell or head and neck cancer.

V was cut by 5 bases and J by 3 bases, with 10 bases left in between. Germline V gives CDR1 LNHNV, CDR2 YYDKDF (reference sequence). The CDR3 sequence is 14 residues long. The protocol was immunoSEQ multiplex PCR, while the TCRdb copy is restricted to in-frame clones and leaves out a portion. Counted here are some 50,000 clones, nearly 85% occurring once; the ten biggest clones make up about 3.1%. V usage is TRBV15 and J usage is TRBJ1-4; a weak D match, TRBD1 (6 bases). The clonotype comes from an adult with an advanced solid tumor such as melanoma, head and neck, liver or kidney cancer. The source was CD4+ or CD8+ T cells sorted from blood, collected in a trial of the OX40 agonist ivuxolimab. The CDR3 region has the DNA TGTGCCACCAGCCCGGACAGCTCTAATGAAAAACTGTTTTTT. Protein product: CATSPDSSNEKLFF.